The T cell receptor (beta chain) under discussion was sequenced for a study of blood T cells in healthy people across ages. The CDR3 covers 18 residues. On this clonotype: Its cognate antigen is unknown.

Whole-study findings and limits: It was held that diversity estimates obtained from one million T cells represented underestimates.

Primed by a sample-barcoded 5' primer and a J-beta primer mix, a second PCR proceeded for 7 to 11 cycles. One entry per CDR3 protein, called by TCRdb with MiXCR from the 5' RACE reads. The sample contains approximately 760,000 distinct CDR3 sequences, roughly 25% of which appear only once. The same data also contributed to another study, on T cells of mothers and their children. This second report adds: A few healthy Caucasian mothers served as donors, and their six children did as well.

Sequenced material: blood. V gene TRBV21-1 combines with J gene TRBJ2-2; TRBD1, the table's D call, lacks a check against the DNA. TRBV21-1 is noted as a pseudogene. The receptor's source is a boy younger than 18 in good health. The chain's CDR3 is CASSTKGGTGAYTGELFF. CDR3 nucleotides: TGTGCCAGCAGCACAAAAGGGGGGACAGGGGCCTACACCGGGGAGCTGTTTTTT.